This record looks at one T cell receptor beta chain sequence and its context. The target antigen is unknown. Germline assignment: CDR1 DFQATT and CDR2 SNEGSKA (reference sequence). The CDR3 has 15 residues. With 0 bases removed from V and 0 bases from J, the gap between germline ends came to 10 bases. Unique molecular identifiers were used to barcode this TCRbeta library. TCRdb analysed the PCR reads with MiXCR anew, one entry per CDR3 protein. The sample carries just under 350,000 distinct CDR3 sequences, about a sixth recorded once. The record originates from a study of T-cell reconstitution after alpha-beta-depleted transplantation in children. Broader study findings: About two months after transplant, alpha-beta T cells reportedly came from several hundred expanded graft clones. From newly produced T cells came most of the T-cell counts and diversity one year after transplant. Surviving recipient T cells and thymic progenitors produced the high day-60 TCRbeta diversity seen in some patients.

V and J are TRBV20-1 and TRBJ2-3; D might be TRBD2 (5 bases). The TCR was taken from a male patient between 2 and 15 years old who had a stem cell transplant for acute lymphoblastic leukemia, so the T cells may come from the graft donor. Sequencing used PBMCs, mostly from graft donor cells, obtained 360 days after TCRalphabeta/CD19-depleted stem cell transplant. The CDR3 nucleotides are TGCAGTGCTAGAGATAGTAGCGCGAGCACAGATACGCAGTATTTT. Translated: CSARDSSASTDTQYF.